Listed below are T cell receptor beta chains from one sample, sequenced in a study of cytomegalovirus exposure and HLA in healthy donors. Repertoires were generated with immunoSEQ multiplex PCR, while TCRdb's copy carries only in-frame clones and drops some. Of 150,000 to 200,000 clones listed, approximately 79% are singletons. The sample consisted of PBMCs. The origin of the receptors is a man in his forties or fifties in good health and CMV-seropositive. Both conserved end residues are part of each CDR3. The D gene is left open where the match is weak. Part of the rows lack a size; the others show once, few, many or a class for expanded clones.

cdr3_nt | cdr3_aa | d_call | j_call | v_call | cdr3_length | clone_size
TGTGCCAGCAGTGAATATATGAGGGACAGGGCTTACGAGCAGTACTTC | CASSEYMRDRAYEQYF | TRBD1 | TRBJ2-7 | TRBV25-1 | 16 | -
TGTGCCAGCAGCGTAGGGGGGAGGGCGCACAATGAGCAGTTCTTC | CASSVGGRAHNEQFF | TRBD2 | TRBJ2-1 | TRBV9 | 15 | -
TGTGCCAGCAGCTTGGGACACGCAACCGCACCCCTCCACTTT | CASSLGHATAPLHF | - | TRBJ1-6 | TRBV13 | 14 | -
TGTGCCAGCAGTTGGGGCCTAGTGCGAACCGGGGAGCTGTTTTTT | CASSWGLVRTGELFF | - | TRBJ2-2 | TRBV6-5 | 15 | -
TGCGCCAGCAGCTTGGCCGCTAGCGGGGGGACGGAGACCCAGTACTTC | CASSLAASGGTETQYF | TRBD2 | TRBJ2-5 | TRBV5-1 | 16 | -
TGTGCCAGCAGTTTGTTAACGGGGACAGGGTTGAATGAGCAGTTCTTC | CASSLLTGTGLNEQFF | TRBD1 | TRBJ2-1 | TRBV27 | 16 | -
TGTGCCTGGATTTCGCGGGTTCCAAACTATGGCTACACCTTC | CAWISRVPNYGYTF | - | TRBJ1-2 | TRBV30 | 14 | -
TGTGCCAGCTCACCATCAGGGGAGCCTGACTATGGCTACACCTTC | CASSPSGEPDYGYTF | - | TRBJ1-2 | TRBV18 | 15 | -
TGCGCCAGCAGCCAGCCCGACAGGGGATTCCCCTACGAGCAGTACTTC | CASSQPDRGFPYEQYF | TRBD1 | TRBJ2-7 | TRBV5-1 | 16 | -
TGTGCCAGCCTACGAACAGCCGGTTCCCATCAGCCCCAGCATTTT | CASLRTAGSHQPQHF | - | TRBJ1-5 | TRBV6-5 | 15 | -
TGTGCCAGCAGTACATGGTCGGGACAGCCAGCCAAAAACATTCAGTACTTC | CASSTWSGQPAKNIQYF | TRBD1 | TRBJ2-4 | TRBV28 | 17 | -
TGTGCCAGTAGTATAGATTGGACAGATGGGAGTGGCTACACCTTC | CASSIDWTDGSGYTF | - | TRBJ1-2 | TRBV19 | 15 | -
TGCGCCAGCAGCCAAGTACGCGGAACCGGGGAGCTGTTTTTT | CASSQVRGTGELFF | - | TRBJ2-2 | TRBV4-3 | 14 | -
TGTGCCAGCAGCTTACAGGGGGCGAGGATGAACACTGAAGCTTTCTTT | CASSLQGARMNTEAFF | TRBD1 | TRBJ1-1 | TRBV5-4 | 16 | -
TGTGCCAGCACGCGGGACGGAAATGAAAAACTGTTTTTT | CASTRDGNEKLFF | - | TRBJ1-4 | TRBV6-5 | 13 | -
TGTGCCAGCAGAAATACAGGGGGCGGCAATCAGCCCCAGCATTTT | CASRNTGGGNQPQHF | TRBD1 | TRBJ1-5 | TRBV6-5 | 15 | -
TGCGCCAGCAGCCCCGAGGGAGGGGTGGACATTCAGTACTTC | CASSPEGGVDIQYF | TRBD2 | TRBJ2-4 | TRBV4-3 | 14 | -
TGTGCCAGTAGTACCCTTAGCGGGGGGGCCTCCTACGAGCAGTACTTC | CASSTLSGGASYEQYF | TRBD2 | TRBJ2-7 | TRBV19 | 16 | -
TGTGCCAGCAGAGCAGGAGGTGGAAAAGCTTTCTTT | CASRAGGGKAFF | - | TRBJ1-1 | TRBV9 | 12 | -
TGTGCCAGTAGTGTTCTCGCGGGGGCTGGGGCCAACGTCCTGACTTTC | CASSVLAGAGANVLTF | TRBD2 | TRBJ2-6 | TRBV19 | 16 | -
TGTGCCAGCAGTTATATCAACTATGGCTACACCTTC | CASSYINYGYTF | - | TRBJ1-2 | TRBV7-2 | 12 | few
TGTGCCAGCAGCGTACGGGGGGGCGGCCCAGATACGCAGTATTTT | CASSVRGGGPDTQYF | TRBD2 | TRBJ2-3 | TRBV9 | 15 | -
TGCGCCAGCAGCCGATTAACAGGGAACACCGGGGAGCTGTTTTTT | CASSRLTGNTGELFF | - | TRBJ2-2 | TRBV4-3 | 15 | -
TGCGCCAGCAGCTTGGCGGGTCTGTCCCCTACCTACGAGCAGTACTTC | CASSLAGLSPTYEQYF | - | TRBJ2-7 | TRBV5-1 | 16 | -
TGTGCCAGCAGCTTAGTTGCGGGTATGGAGCAGTACTTC | CASSLVAGMEQYF | - | TRBJ2-7 | TRBV7-9 | 13 | -
TGTGCCAGCAGCTTGAGACAGGGAGACCGAGAGACCCAGTACTTC | CASSLRQGDRETQYF | TRBD1 | TRBJ2-5 | TRBV9 | 15 | -
TGCGCCAGCAGCCAACCACCTACGGGTAAGCGGGGACAGTACTTC | CASSQPPTGKRGQYF | TRBD2 | TRBJ2-5 | TRBV4-1 | 15 | -
TGTGCCAGCAGGAGGGCTGGAAACACCATATATTTT | CASRRAGNTIYF | - | TRBJ1-3 | TRBV7-2 | 12 | -
TGTGCCTGGAGTGTACTCAACTACGAGCAGTACTTC | CAWSVLNYEQYF | - | TRBJ2-7 | TRBV30 | 12 | -
TGTGCCAGCAGCTTGGGGCAAACAGGGACTGAAGCTTTCTTT | CASSLGQTGTEAFF | - | TRBJ1-1 | TRBV5-4 | 14 | -
TGTGCCAGCAGCGTGGGACTAGCGGGGGGATCCACAGATACGCAGTATTTT | CASSVGLAGGSTDTQYF | TRBD2 | TRBJ2-3 | TRBV9 | 17 | -
TGTGCCAGCAGCGCCCAGCCGGGGGGGCATGAGACCCAGTACTTC | CASSAQPGGHETQYF | TRBD2 | TRBJ2-5 | TRBV9 | 15 | -
TGCGCCAGCAGCCAAGGCAGGGTCTCCTACGAGCAGTACTTC | CASSQGRVSYEQYF | - | TRBJ2-7 | TRBV4-3 | 14 | few
TGTGCCAGCAGCTTAGAAGGACAGGGGGTGACTCTGGAGCAGTTCTTC | CASSLEGQGVTLEQFF | TRBD1 | TRBJ2-1 | TRBV7-9 | 16 | -
TGTGCCTGGAGTCCCGGTGCTAATGAGCAGTTCTTC | CAWSPGANEQFF | - | TRBJ2-1 | TRBV30 | 12 | -
TGTGCCAGTAGGAGGGGGAGGGGAAGGGAGCCCCAGCATTTT | CASRRGRGREPQHF | - | TRBJ1-5 | TRBV19 | 14 | once
TGTGCCAGCAGCCCCCAGAACATCGCGAACACTGAAGCTTTCTTT | CASSPQNIANTEAFF | - | TRBJ1-1 | TRBV9 | 15 | -
TGTGCCAGTAGTACATATCGGGGGAGCAATCAGCCCCAGCATTTT | CASSTYRGSNQPQHF | - | TRBJ1-5 | TRBV19 | 15 | few
TGTGCCAGCAGCTTAGACAGGGGGCGGGCAAATGAGCAGTTCTTC | CASSLDRGRANEQFF | TRBD1 | TRBJ2-1 | TRBV7-2 | 15 | -
TGTGCCATCCAGGGAAATAATTCACCCCTCCACTTT | CAIQGNNSPLHF | - | TRBJ1-6 | TRBV10-3 | 12 | once
TGTGCCAGCAGTGAGGGAGACAGGGGGCAAGAGACCCAGTACTTC | CASSEGDRGQETQYF | TRBD1 | TRBJ2-5 | TRBV6-1 | 15 | -
TGCAGCGCGCAAATTCAGGGCTACGAGCAGTACTTC | CSAQIQGYEQYF | - | TRBJ2-7 | TRBV29-1 | 12 | -
TGTGCCAGCAGCTTAGGGGGGGAAGATGAAAAACTGTTTTTT | CASSLGGEDEKLFF | - | TRBJ1-4 | TRBV7-2 | 14 | -
TGTGCCAGCTCCGTAGACAGTTTTAATGAAAAACTGTTTTTT | CASSVDSFNEKLFF | - | TRBJ1-4 | TRBV6-5 | 14 | -
TGTTCCACCCTCCGAGGTGGGGCCCGCGCTGAAGCTTTCTTT | CSTLRGGARAEAFF | - | TRBJ1-1 | TRBV7-9 | 14 | -
TGTGCCAGCAGTCCTTGGACAGGTGATAATCAGCCCCAGCATTTT | CASSPWTGDNQPQHF | TRBD1 | TRBJ1-5 | TRBV6-6 | 15 | -
TGCGCCAGCAGCGACGGGACAGGCTTCTACGAGCAGTACTTC | CASSDGTGFYEQYF | TRBD1 | TRBJ2-7 | TRBV10-1 | 14 | once
TGCGCCAGCAGCTTGGCCTTGGGGAGGAACACCATATATTTT | CASSLALGRNTIYF | - | TRBJ1-3 | TRBV5-1 | 14 | -
TGTGCCAGCAGCCAAGGGGATGTGGGCTACACCTTC | CASSQGDVGYTF | - | TRBJ1-2 | TRBV7-8 | 12 | -